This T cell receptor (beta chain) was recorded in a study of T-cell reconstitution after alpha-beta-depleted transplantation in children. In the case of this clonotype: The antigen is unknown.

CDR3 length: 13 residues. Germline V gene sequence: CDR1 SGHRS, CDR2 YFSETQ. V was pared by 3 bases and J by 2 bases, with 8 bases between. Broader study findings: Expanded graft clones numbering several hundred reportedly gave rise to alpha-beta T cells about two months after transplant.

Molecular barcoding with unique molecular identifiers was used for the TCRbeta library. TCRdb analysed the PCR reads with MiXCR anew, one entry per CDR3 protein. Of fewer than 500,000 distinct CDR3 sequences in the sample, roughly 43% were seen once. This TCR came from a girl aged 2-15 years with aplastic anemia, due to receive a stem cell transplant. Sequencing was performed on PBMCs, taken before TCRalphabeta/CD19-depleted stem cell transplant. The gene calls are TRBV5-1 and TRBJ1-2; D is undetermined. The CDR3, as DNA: TGCGCCAGCAGCTCCGACGTAAACTATGGCTACACCTTC. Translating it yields CASSSDVNYGYTF.